Each of the 30 T cell receptor beta chains below was sequenced from the same sample in a study of T cell repertoires in cytomegalovirus infection. Via MiXCR, TCRdb re-called the reads, giving one row per CDR3 protein. The profile shows tens of thousands of distinct CDR3 sequences, roughly 44% of them singletons. Which antigens these TCRs recognize remains unknown. The source material was CD8+ T cells from cultured PBMCs, sampled from culture after CMV antigen stimulation. The receptors here all came from a human donor in good health (CMV status not recorded). Some clones in this sample may be carry-over from other donors' samples.

The CDR3 DNA is TGTGCCACATTGGGGTTAGGGACGTTGGTGACCTACAATGAGCAGTTCTTC. Translating it yields CATLGLGTLVTYNEQFF. The J gene is TRBJ2-1, the V gene TRBV6-5; the D gene could be TRBD1 or TRBD2 (5 bases each). The CDR3 runs to 17 residues. Trimming removed 10 bases at V and 2 bases at J, with 24 bases between. Per the germline V gene, CDR1 is MNHEY and CDR2 is SVGAGI.

This chain uses TRBV12-3 or TRBV12-4 with TRBJ1-2, with D unresolved. The CDR3 totals 14 residues. Trimming left V 6 bases short and J 6 bases short, with 17 bases between. Here the CDR3 reads CASSTVDSADGYTF. The CDR3 DNA is TGTGCCAGCAGCACTGTGGACTCTGCAGATGGCTACACCTTC.

V usage is TRBV27 and J usage is TRBJ2-2; D might be TRBD2 (5 bases). The germline V and J ends were trimmed by 3 bases and 1 base, with 9 bases remaining between them. This CDR3 contains 15 residues. Germline V gives CDR1 MNHEY, CDR2 SMNVEV (reference sequence). CDR3 residues: CASSFGGMNTGELFF. CDR3 nucleotides: TGTGCCAGCAGTTTCGGAGGAATGAACACCGGGGAGCTGTTTTTT.

The sample holds a few counts of this clonotype. The CDR3 bases are TGTGCCAGCAGTTCCCCCGGTGAGGGGGCGGACACTGAAGCTTTCTTT. Residues: CASSSPGEGADTEAFF. This chain connects TRBV28 to TRBJ1-1; 7 bases fit TRBD1. The CDR3 is made up of 16 amino acids. With V trimmed by 4 bases and J by 3 bases, 11 bases remained unmatched. The germline CDR1 and CDR2 sequences are MDHEN and SYDVKM.

The chain carries TRBV4-1 and TRBJ1-4; D call uncertain. There are 16 residues in the CDR3. Deletions cut 0 bases from V and 0 bases from J, with 8 bases between. Per germline, CDR1 MGHRA and CDR2 YSYEKL. The CDR3 coding sequence is TGCGCCAGCAGCCAAGATCAGAGTGCAACTAATGAAAAACTGTTTTTT. Protein product: CASSQDQSATNEKLFF.

J is TRBJ2-7 and V is TRBV29-1, with TRBD2 matching over 8 bases. This CDR3 has 11 amino acids. Per germline, CDR1 SQVTM and CDR2 ANQGSEA. Trimming removed 6 bases from V and 5 bases from J; junction bases left unmatched: 3. Here the CDR3 reads CSVWTSNEQYF. CDR3 nucleotide sequence: TGCAGCGTGTGGACTAGCAACGAGCAGTACTTC.

The genes are TRBV5-1 and TRBJ2-3, with D possibly matching TRBD2 (5 bases). Between the trimmed V and J ends, which lost 3 bases and 0 bases, there was a span of 14 bases. The CDR3 totals 16 residues. From germline, CDR1 is SGHRS and CDR2 YFSETQ. CDR3 loop: CASSSPPQRSTDTQYF. The CDR3 coding sequence is TGCGCCAGCAGCTCCCCCCCCCAGCGGAGCACAGATACGCAGTATTTT. Using reference TRBV5-1 and TRBJ2-3 for the parts outside the CDR3, the full variable domain is KAGVTQTPRYLIKTRGQQVTLSCSPISGHRSVSWYQQTPGQGLQFLFEYFSETQRNKGNFPGRFSGRQFSNSRSEMNVSTLELGDSALYLCASSSPPQRSTDTQYFGPGTRLTVL.

V is TRBV10-3 and J is TRBJ2-3; 12 bases agree with TRBD2. The germline gives CDR1 ENHRY, CDR2 SYGVKD. The CDR3 covers 16 residues. The V and J ends lost 4 bases and 4 bases, in that order; junction bases with no gene match: 6. The CDR3 region is CAISATSGSSPDTQYF. CDR3 in DNA: TGTGCCATCAGTGCGACTAGCGGGAGCTCCCCAGATACGCAGTATTTT.

The J gene is TRBJ2-1, the V gene TRBV28; D might be TRBD1 or TRBD2, each matching 5 bases. The CDR3 extends over 17 amino acids. With 7 bases removed from V and 4 bases from J, the gap between germline ends came to 23 bases. Per the germline V gene, CDR1 is MDHEN and CDR2 is SYDVKM. The CDR3 loop reads CASNHSLGTIPYNEQFF. As DNA, the CDR3 is TGTGCCAGCAACCATTCCCTCGGGACGATCCCTTACAATGAGCAGTTCTTC.

The rearrangement joins TRBV10-3 to TRBJ2-7, with 8 bases identical to TRBD2. Germline CDR1 is ENHRY and CDR2 is SYGVKD. CDR3 length equals 13 residues. The ends lost 10 bases at V and 6 bases at J; junction bases unmatched: 11. CDR3 loop: CATDSGAAGEQYF. CDR3 coding DNA: TGTGCCACCGATAGCGGGGCGGCAGGCGAGCAGTACTTC.

The J gene is TRBJ1-2, the V gene TRBV20-1; 9 bases are shared with TRBD1. This CDR3 has 15 amino acids. V gave up 2 bases and J gave up 3 bases; unmatched junction bases: 7. Germline CDR1 reads DFQATT; CDR2 reads SNEGSKA (reference sequence). CDR3 region: CSARSPDRGDYGYTF. The DNA for the CDR3 is TGCAGTGCTAGATCCCCTGACAGGGGGGACTATGGCTACACCTTC.

This chain connects TRBV27 to TRBJ1-1, with TRBD1 matching over 7 bases. Germline CDR1 MNHEY, CDR2 SMNVEV (reference sequence). There are 12 residues in the CDR3. The ends lost 5 bases at V and 12 bases at J; junction bases unmatched: 9. The CDR3 DNA follows: TGTGCCAGCAGTGAACAGGGGCGTTCTCCTTTCTTT. Translating gives CASSEQGRSPFF.

CDR3 protein: CASSSPDRGSYSDTQYF. The DNA of the CDR3 is TGTGCCAGCAGCTCACCGGACAGGGGCTCATATTCAGATACGCAGTATTTT. The chain combines TRBV12-3 or TRBV12-4 with TRBJ2-3; TRBD1 agrees at 9 bases. Trimming at V came to 6 bases and at J to 4 bases, leaving 14 bases not matched to a gene. The CDR3 runs to 17 residues.

This clonotype came up a few times. This chain uses TRBV12-3 or TRBV12-4 with TRBJ1-1; 8 bases line up with TRBD1. Trimming removed 5 bases from V and 5 bases from J; junction bases left unmatched: 7. This CDR3 spans 14 amino acids. This CDR3 reads CASSRKTGGTEAFF. CDR3 bases: TGTGCCAGCAGTCGTAAAACAGGGGGAACTGAAGCTTTCTTT.

The chain couples TRBV6-6 to TRBJ2-2; perhaps TRBD2 as D (6 bases). With 7 bases removed from V and 1 base from J, the gap between germline ends came to 19 bases. Germline CDR1 reads MNHNY; CDR2 reads SVGAGI (reference sequence). The CDR3 spans 17 residues. CDR3 amino acids: CASTRSKRAVNTGELFF. In DNA form, the CDR3 reads TGTGCCAGCACCAGAAGTAAGCGGGCGGTGAACACCGGGGAGCTGTTTTTT.

The chain employs TRBV6-2 or TRBV6-3 and TRBJ2-3; D is possibly TRBD1 or TRBD2 (5 bases each). The V end was cut by 9 bases, the J end by 4 bases, with 26 bases between. This CDR3 region has 17 residues. Germline V gene sequence: CDR1 MNHEY, CDR2 SVGEGT. The CDR3 protein is CASTPQGRDPVSDTQYF. CDR3 sequence (DNA): TGTGCCAGTACCCCTCAGGGCCGGGACCCCGTCTCAGATACGCAGTATTTT.

The chain recombines TRBV28 with TRBJ2-7, with 9 bases that match TRBD1. V lost 10 bases and J lost 5; bases outside the gene matches: 15. Germline values: CDR1 MDHEN, CDR2 SYDVKM. CDR3 length equals 15 residues. CDR3 protein: CATILDRGHLDEQYF. The CDR3 DNA reads as TGTGCCACCATCCTGGACAGGGGACATCTCGACGAGCAGTACTTC.

The rearrangement links TRBV4-2 to TRBJ2-3; the match to TRBD2 covers 9 bases. V shed 0 bases and J 4 bases; nucleotides not matched to a gene: 5. This CDR3 is 16 amino acids long. CDR1 LGHNA and CDR2 YNFKEQ come from the germline V gene. This CDR3 is CASSQDRRGGADTQYF. DNA of the CDR3: TGTGCCAGCAGCCAAGATAGGCGGGGGGGCGCAGATACGCAGTATTTT.

This clonotype has a handful of counts. The chain is built from TRBV27 and TRBJ1-1; tentative D call: TRBD1 (5 bases). Trimming cost V 7 bases and J 4 bases, with 13 bases left between them. This CDR3 region has 13 residues. CDR1 is MNHEY and CDR2 is SMNVEV in the germline V gene (reference sequence). In DNA form, the CDR3 reads TGTGCCAGCACCCCCTGGGGCGGCACTGAAGCTTTCTTT. As protein: CASTPWGGTEAFF.

The chain links TRBV20-1 to TRBJ2-3; a weak D match, TRBD2 (6 bases). Trimming shortened V by 6 bases and J by 2 bases, and 15 bases separated the two germline ends. There are 14 residues in the CDR3. From germline, CDR1 is DFQATT and CDR2 SNEGSKA (reference sequence). This CDR3 is CSATGTSDTDTQYF. CDR3 DNA: TGCAGTGCCACCGGGACTTCTGACACAGATACGCAGTATTTT.

The chain combines TRBV11-2 with TRBJ2-1; 7 nucleotides align to TRBD2. The germline V gene has CDR1 SGHAT and CDR2 FQNNGV. There are 15 residues in the CDR3. The J segment lost 4 bases and the V segment lost 6 bases, leaving 9 bases of the junction unmatched. CDR3 nucleotides: TGTGCCAGCAGGCCACCGGGACTAATTTACAATGAGCAGTTCTTC. It translates to CASRPPGLIYNEQFF.

The chain has TRBV11-2 and TRBJ2-3; D may be TRBD2 (5 bases). Trimming left V 5 bases short and J 2 bases short, with 14 bases between. The germline V gene has CDR1 SGHAT and CDR2 FQNNGV. This CDR3 is built from 15 residues. The CDR3 loop reads CASSRTPGVTDTQYF. The CDR3 DNA follows: TGTGCCAGCAGCCGGACCCCCGGGGTCACAGATACGCAGTATTTT.

This clonotype has more than one count but fewer than ten. The V and J genes are TRBV4-2 and TRBJ1-3; D unresolved. The V gene lost 4 bases and the J gene lost 0 bases, with 13 bases spanning the gap. Per germline, CDR1 LGHNA and CDR2 YNFKEQ. This CDR3 contains 16 residues. The CDR3 region has the DNA TGTGCCAGCAGCCCTGATTCGTGGAGCTCTGGAAACACCATATATTTT. The encoded protein is CASSPDSWSSGNTIYF.

The genes are TRBV6-2 or TRBV6-3 and TRBJ2-2; the D gene is possibly TRBD2 (6 bases). Germline assignment: CDR1 MNHEY and CDR2 SVGEGT. The CDR3 is made up of 13 amino acids. Trimming took 11 bases from V and 6 from J, leaving 16 bases between them. CDR3 DNA sequence: TGTGCCCACGGGAGAGGGGATGCCGGGGAGCTGTTTTTT. This gives the protein CAHGRGDAGELFF.

The table lists this clonotype with a few counts. The chain has TRBV4-1 and TRBJ1-1; D unresolved. Germline V lookup: CDR1 MGHRA, CDR2 YSYEKL. This CDR3 has 17 residues. Between the trimmed V and J ends, which lost 3 bases and 0 bases, there was a span of 17 bases. CDR3 protein: CASSQVSGAPLNTEAFF. The CDR3 DNA follows: TGCGCCAGCAGCCAGGTTTCGGGAGCCCCTTTGAACACTGAAGCTTTCTTT.

The chain employs TRBV27 and TRBJ1-2; 7 positions match TRBD1. The CDR3 spans 14 residues. Looked up from germline, CDR1 is MNHEY and CDR2 is SMNVEV (reference sequence). V dropped 5 bases and J dropped 4; count of bases not matched to a gene: 7. This CDR3 reads CASSLDRDGYGYTF. The CDR3, as DNA: TGTGCCAGCAGTCTCGACAGGGATGGCTATGGCTACACCTTC.

This clonotype has only one observation. This sequence joins TRBV7-3 and TRBJ2-1; D may be TRBD2 (6 bases). Germline values: CDR1 SGHTA, CDR2 FQGTGA. The CDR3 runs 15 residues. V shed 2 bases and J shed 0 bases, with 8 bases lying between them. The CDR3 is CASSLGGNSYNEQFF. CDR3 bases: TGTGCCAGCAGCTTAGGAGGGAACTCCTACAATGAGCAGTTCTTC.

The J gene is TRBJ1-4, the V gene TRBV27; the D gene is possibly TRBD1 (6 bases). CDR1 and CDR2 from the germline V gene are MNHEY and SMNVEV (reference sequence). This CDR3 is built from 15 residues. Trimming cost V 5 bases and J 0 bases, with 10 bases left between them. This CDR3 reads CASSLTGTTNEKLFF. In DNA form, the CDR3 reads TGTGCCAGCAGTCTTACAGGGACAACTAATGAAAAACTGTTTTTT.

The chain uses TRBV6-8 and TRBJ1-2, with D perhaps TRBD1 (6 bases). CDR3 size: 15 residues. V was clipped by 6 bases and J by 2 bases, with 16 bases between them. The germline gives CDR1 MNHGY, CDR2 SAAAGT. CDR3 protein: CASRWIQGQNYGYTF. The CDR3 region has the DNA TGTGCCAGCAGGTGGATACAGGGACAAAACTATGGCTACACCTTC.

This clonotype occurred a few times. This is likely a read error, given that the CDR3 carries no conserved phenylalanine or tryptophan at its end. The chain employs TRBV7-4 and TRBJ2-1; D is undetermined. CDR1 and CDR2 (germline): SGHVT, SQSDAQ. There are 16 residues in the CDR3. The CDR3 sequence is CTSSLLGISTYNEQFL. As DNA, the CDR3 is TGTACCAGCAGCTTGTTGGGCATATCCACCTACAATGAGCAGTTCTTA.